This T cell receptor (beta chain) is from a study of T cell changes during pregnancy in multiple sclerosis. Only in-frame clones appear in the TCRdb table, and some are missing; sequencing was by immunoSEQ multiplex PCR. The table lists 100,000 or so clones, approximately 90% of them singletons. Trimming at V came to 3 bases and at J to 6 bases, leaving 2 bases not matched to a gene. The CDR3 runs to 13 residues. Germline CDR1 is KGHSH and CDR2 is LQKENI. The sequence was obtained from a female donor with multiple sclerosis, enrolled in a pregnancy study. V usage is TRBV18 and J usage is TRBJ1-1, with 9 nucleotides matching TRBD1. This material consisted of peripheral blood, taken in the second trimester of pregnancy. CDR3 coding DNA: TGTGCCAGCTCACCCCGGGACAGGGCTGAAGCTTTCTTT. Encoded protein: CASSPRDRAEAFF.